The T cell receptor beta chain under discussion was sequenced for a study of T cells after yellow fever vaccination. Note on this clonotype: Its target is not known.

TCRdb itself ran the 5' RACE reads through MiXCR, one entry per CDR3 protein. In the table there are approximately 350,000 distinct CDR3 sequences, around 10% of which are singletons. V was trimmed by 4 bases and J by 1 base, leaving 8 bases between them. This CDR3 has 14 amino acids. CDR1 is SQVTM, CDR2 ANQGSEA, per germline. Whole-study results and caveats: Abundant clonotypes from the bulk population could get into FACS-sorted repertoires as contaminants.

The chain has TRBV29-1 and TRBJ2-6; possible D gene TRBD1, 6 bases. The clonotype originates from a man younger than 35 who received the YFV17D yellow fever vaccine. Specimen: PBMCs, collected on the day of the first yellow fever vaccination. CDR3 nucleotides: TGCAGCGTTGGACAGGAATCTGGGGCCAACGTCCTGACTTTC. Translated, it gives CSVGQESGANVLTF.